The TCR beta chain under discussion was sequenced for a study of blood T cell repertoires in COVID-19. Across the whole study: The origin of the acute and convalescent COVID-19 samples was the United States, Italy and Spain.

As handled by the study authors: Reference gene primer amplification gave nucleated cell count estimates. Assay used: immunoSEQ multiplex PCR; TCRdb lists only in-frame clones, some missing. V and J calls and clone size follow that table, whereas D and trimming were derived from the DNA. The sample gives roughly 150,000 clones, under 85% of which show up once; 1.5% to 2% is in the top ten. Cohort placement rested on clinical history that participants reported themselves. Exposed participants came across a COVID-19 case within 2 weeks before study entry. There are 13 residues in the CDR3. Trimming took 6 bases from V and 2 from J; bases not matched to a gene: 2. Germline CDR1 reads MNHEY; CDR2 reads SVGAGI.

The sequenced sample was PBMCs or T cells enriched from blood (not recorded which). J is TRBJ2-3 and V is TRBV6-5; 7 bases fit TRBD1. The sequence was collected from a woman aged 18-29 years who had been exposed to COVID-19. CDR3 DNA: TGTGCCAGCAGGACAGGGAACACAGATACGCAGTATTTT. This gives the protein CASRTGNTDTQYF.